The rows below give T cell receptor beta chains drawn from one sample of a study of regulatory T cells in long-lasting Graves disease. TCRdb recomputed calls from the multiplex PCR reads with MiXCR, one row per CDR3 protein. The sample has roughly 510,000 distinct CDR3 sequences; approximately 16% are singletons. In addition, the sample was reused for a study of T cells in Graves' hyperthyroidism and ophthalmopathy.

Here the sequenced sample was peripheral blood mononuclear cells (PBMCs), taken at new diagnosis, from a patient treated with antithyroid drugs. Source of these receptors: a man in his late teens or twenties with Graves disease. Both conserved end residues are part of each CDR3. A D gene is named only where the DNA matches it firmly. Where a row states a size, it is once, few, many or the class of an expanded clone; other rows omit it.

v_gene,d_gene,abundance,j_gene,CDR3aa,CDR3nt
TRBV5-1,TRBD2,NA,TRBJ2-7,CASSSAGDMYEQYF,TGTGCCAGCAGCTCCGCGGGAGACATGTACGAGCAGTACTTC
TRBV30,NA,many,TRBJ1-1,CAWDLRGNTEAFF,TGTGCCTGGGATCTCAGGGGGAACACTGAAGCTTTCTTT
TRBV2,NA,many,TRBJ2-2,CASSEIRDIQAGELFF,TGTGCCAGCAGTGAGATTAGGGACATCCAGGCCGGGGAGCTGTTTTTT
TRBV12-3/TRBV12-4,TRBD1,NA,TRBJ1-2,CASSPSGQGAHGYTF,TGTGCCAGCAGTCCCTCGGGGCAGGGGGCACATGGCTACACCTTC
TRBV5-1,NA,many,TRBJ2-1,CASSLEGGSIYNEQFF,TGCGCCAGCAGCTTGGAAGGAGGGTCGATATACAATGAGCAGTTCTTC
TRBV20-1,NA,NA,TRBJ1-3,CSAWVVNAPSGNTIYF,TGCAGTGCTTGGGTGGTAAATGCCCCCTCTGGAAACACCATATATTTT
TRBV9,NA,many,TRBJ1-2,CASSEGPNYGYTF,TGTGCCAGCAGCGAGGGACCGAACTATGGCTACACCTTC
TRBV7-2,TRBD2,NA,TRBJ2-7,CASSQTSGNYEQYF,TGTGCCAGCAGCCAAACTAGCGGGAACTACGAGCAGTACTTC
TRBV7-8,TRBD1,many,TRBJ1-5,CASSLGRSGTGGPLDRQPQHF,TGTGCCAGCAGCTTAGGGAGGTCCGGGACAGGGGGACCACTGGACCGGCAGCCCCAGCATTTT
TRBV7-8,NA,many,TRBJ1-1,CASSFGRNRATNTEAFF,TGTGCCAGCAGCTTCGGGAGGAACAGGGCCACGAACACTGAAGCTTTCTTT
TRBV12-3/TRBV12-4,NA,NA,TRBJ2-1,CASSLGGGLKFHNEQFF,TGTGCCAGCAGTTTAGGAGGGGGACTGAAATTCCACAATGAGCAGTTCTTC
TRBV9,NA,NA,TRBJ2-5,CASSVASQETQYF,TGTGCCAGCAGCGTAGCATCACAAGAGACCCAGTACTTC
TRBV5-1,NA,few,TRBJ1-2,CASSLRPGEDTYGYTF,TGCGCCAGCAGCTTACGCCCGGGGGAGGATACCTATGGCTACACCTTC
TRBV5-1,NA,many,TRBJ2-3,CASSLAQTPDTQYF,TGCGCCAGCAGCTTGGCCCAAACGCCAGATACGCAGTATTTT
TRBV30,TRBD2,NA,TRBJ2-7,CAWGTSGSSYEQYF,TGTGCCTGGGGGACTAGCGGGAGCTCCTACGAGCAGTACTTC
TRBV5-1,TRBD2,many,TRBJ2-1,CASSHGTSGHNEQFF,TGCGCCAGCAGCCACGGGACTAGCGGCCACAATGAGCAGTTCTTC
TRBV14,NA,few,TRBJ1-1,CASSQVGVLNTEAFF,TGTGCCAGCAGCCAAGTGGGGGTCCTGAACACTGAAGCTTTCTTT
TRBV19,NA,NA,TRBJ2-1,CASSINNEQFF,TGTGCCAGTAGTATAAATAATGAGCAGTTCTTC
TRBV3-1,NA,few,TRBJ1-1,CASSHRDTGTEAFF,TGTGCCAGCAGCCACAGGGATACGGGCACTGAAGCTTTCTTT
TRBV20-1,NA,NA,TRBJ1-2,CSARVLGIYGYTF,TGCAGTGCTAGAGTGCTGGGGATCTATGGCTACACCTTC
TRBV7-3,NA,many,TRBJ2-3,CASSLMAFSTDTQYF,TGTGCCAGCAGCTTAATGGCGTTTAGCACAGATACGCAGTATTTT
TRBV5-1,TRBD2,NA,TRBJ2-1,CASSSSGRRFSGRAWEQFF,TGTGCCAGCAGCTCGTCGGGACGGAGATTTAGCGGGAGGGCCTGGGAGCAGTTCTTC
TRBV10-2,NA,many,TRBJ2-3,CASSPGRTITDTQYF,TGCGCCAGCAGCCCGGGACGGACCATCACAGATACGCAGTATTTT
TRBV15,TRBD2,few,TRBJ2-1,CATTGERGPYEQFF,TGTGCCACCACCGGGGAGCGGGGGCCGTATGAGCAGTTCTTC
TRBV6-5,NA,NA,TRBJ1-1,CASSYSRSRDGRNTEVFF,TGTGCCAGCAGTTACTCACGATCCCGGGACGGAAGGAACACTGAAGTTTTCTTT
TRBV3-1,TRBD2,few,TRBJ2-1,CASSQTGTRKYNEQFF,TGTGCCAGCAGCCAGACCGGGACTAGGAAGTACAATGAGCAGTTCTTC
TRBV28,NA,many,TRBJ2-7,CASSPTNRVHEQYF,TGTGCCAGCAGTCCTACAAACAGGGTCCACGAGCAGTACTTC
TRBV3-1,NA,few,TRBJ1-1,CASSQEAPRSGGTEAFF,TGTGCCAGCAGCCAAGAAGCTCCCCGTTCCGGGGGCACTGAAGCTTTCTTT
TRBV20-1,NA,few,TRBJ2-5,CSATISSGSETQYF,TGCAGTGCTACCATTTCTTCAGGGTCAGAGACCCAGTACTTC
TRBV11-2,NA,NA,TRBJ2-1,CASSSQQGIEQFF,TGTGCCAGCAGCTCCCAACAGGGCATTGAGCAGTTCTTC
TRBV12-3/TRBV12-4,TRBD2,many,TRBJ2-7,CASSSLTGLAGAYHEQYF,TGTGCCAGCAGCTCACTCACAGGACTAGCGGGAGCCTACCACGAGCAGTACTTC
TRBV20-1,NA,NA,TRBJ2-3,CSATDRRTDTQYF,TGCAGTGCTACCGACAGACGCACAGATACGCAGTATTTT
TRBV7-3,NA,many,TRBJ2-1,CASSLNGGRDEQFF,TGTGCCAGCAGCTTAAACGGGGGTAGGGATGAGCAGTTCTTC
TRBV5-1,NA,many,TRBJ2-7,CASSRGSGVGYEQYF,TGCGCCAGCAGCCGGGGATCAGGGGTTGGGTACGAGCAGTACTTC
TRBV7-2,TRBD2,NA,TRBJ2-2,CASSLGAGVTGELFF,TGTGCCAGCAGCTTAGGAGCGGGAGTGACCGGGGAGCTGTTTTTT
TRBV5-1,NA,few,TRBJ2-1,CASSSSWQGFRNEQFF,TGCGCCAGCAGCTCCTCATGGCAGGGGTTTCGCAATGAGCAGTTCTTC
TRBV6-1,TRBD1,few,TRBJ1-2,CASSESQGDGYTF,TGTGCCAGCAGTGAGTCTCAGGGGGATGGCTACACCTTC
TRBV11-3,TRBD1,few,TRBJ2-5,CASSLGQGSQETQYF,TGTGCCAGCAGCTTGGGACAGGGGAGCCAAGAGACCCAGTACTTC
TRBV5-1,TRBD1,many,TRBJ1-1,CASSFSTGVERAEAFF,TGCGCCAGCAGCTTCTCCACAGGGGTGGAGAGGGCTGAAGCTTTCTTT
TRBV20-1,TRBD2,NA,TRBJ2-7,CSASRGREYEQYF,TGCAGTGCTAGTCGCGGGAGAGAGTACGAGCAGTACTTC
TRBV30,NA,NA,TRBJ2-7,CAWSGSRYEQYF,TGTGCCTGGAGCGGGAGTCGGTACGAGCAGTACTTC
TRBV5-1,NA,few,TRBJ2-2,CASSLSQGTGELFF,TGCGCCAGCAGCTTGTCTCAGGGCACCGGGGAGCTGTTTTTT
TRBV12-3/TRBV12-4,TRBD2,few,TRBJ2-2,CASSFYGRLGNTGELFF,TGTGCCAGCAGTTTTTACGGGAGGCTAGGGAACACCGGGGAGCTGTTTTTT
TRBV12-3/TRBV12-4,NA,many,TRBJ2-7,CASSFRRTSGEQYF,TGTGCCAGCAGTTTCCGGCGGACCAGTGGGGAGCAGTACTTC
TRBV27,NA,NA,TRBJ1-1,CASSLSRRGWNTEAFF,TGTGCCAGCAGTTTATCCAGGAGGGGGTGGAACACTGAAGCTTTCTTT
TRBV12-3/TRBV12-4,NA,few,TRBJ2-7,CASGLGGNDEQYF,TGTGCCAGCGGTTTAGGCGGGAATGACGAGCAGTACTTC
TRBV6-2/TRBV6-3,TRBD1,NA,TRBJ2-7,CASSDNRGAYEQYF,TGTGCCAGCAGTGATAACAGGGGGGCCTACGAGCAGTACTTC
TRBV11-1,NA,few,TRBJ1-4,CASSFGDNLDEKLFF,TGTGCCAGCAGCTTTGGCGACAACCTAGATGAAAAACTGTTTTTT
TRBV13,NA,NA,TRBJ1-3,CASSTGSSPGNTIYF,TGTGCCAGCAGCACGGGATCCTCCCCTGGAAACACCATATATTTT
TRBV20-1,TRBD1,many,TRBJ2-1,CSANSGTGGGNEQFF,TGCAGTGCTAACTCCGGGACAGGGGGTGGCAATGAGCAGTTCTTC
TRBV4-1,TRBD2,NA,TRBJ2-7,CASSQERPSGYEQYF,TGCGCCAGCAGCCAAGAAAGACCTAGCGGTTACGAGCAGTACTTC
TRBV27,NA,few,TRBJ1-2,CASRLVGGGGYGYTF,TGTGCCAGCCGACTTGTCGGGGGCGGCGGCTATGGCTACACCTTC
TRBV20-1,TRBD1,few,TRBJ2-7,CSASGGQGAYEQYF,TGCAGTGCTAGCGGAGGACAGGGTGCCTACGAGCAGTACTTC